The TCR beta chain described here comes from a study of T-cell memory formation after mild COVID-19. Study-wide results and caveats: Clones contracting over day 15 to 85 were CD4/CD8 balanced, with later expanders leaning CD4+.

A few counts support this clonotype. The antigen remains undetermined. TCRdb re-called the 5' RACE reads through MiXCR, storing one row per CDR3 protein. This sample has over 350,000 distinct CDR3 sequences, with about a sixth found just once. The CDR3 covers 15 residues. Trimming removed 2 bases from V and 6 bases from J, with 17 bases in between. Germline CDR1 is MGHDK and CDR2 is SYGVNS. This clonotype was sampled from a man between 18 and 35 years old who had mild COVID-19 (a few samples of this study predate the infection). Cell type and time point are not known. V and J are TRBV25-1 and TRBJ2-7, with D perhaps matching TRBD2 (6 bases). Sequencing was performed on PBMCs or a T cell subset sorted from them (not recorded which). The CDR3 region has the DNA TGTGCCAGCAGTGAAAATGTACTAGGAGGGGCCGAGCAGTACTTC. Translating gives CASSENVLGGAEQYF.